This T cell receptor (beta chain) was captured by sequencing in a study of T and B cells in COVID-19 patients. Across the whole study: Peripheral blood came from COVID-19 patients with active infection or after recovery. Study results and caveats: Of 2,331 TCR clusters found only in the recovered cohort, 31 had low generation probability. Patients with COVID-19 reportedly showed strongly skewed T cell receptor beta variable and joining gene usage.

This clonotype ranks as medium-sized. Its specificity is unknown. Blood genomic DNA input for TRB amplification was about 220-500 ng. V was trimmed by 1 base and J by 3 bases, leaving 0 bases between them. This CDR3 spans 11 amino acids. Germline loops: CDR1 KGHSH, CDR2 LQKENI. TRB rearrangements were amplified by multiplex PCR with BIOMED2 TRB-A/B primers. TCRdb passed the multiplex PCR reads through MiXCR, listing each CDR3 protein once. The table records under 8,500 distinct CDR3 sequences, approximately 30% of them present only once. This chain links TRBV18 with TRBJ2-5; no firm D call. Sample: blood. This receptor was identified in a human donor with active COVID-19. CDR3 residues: CASSPQETQYF. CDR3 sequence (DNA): TGTGCCAGCTCACCACAAGAGACCCAGTACTTC.